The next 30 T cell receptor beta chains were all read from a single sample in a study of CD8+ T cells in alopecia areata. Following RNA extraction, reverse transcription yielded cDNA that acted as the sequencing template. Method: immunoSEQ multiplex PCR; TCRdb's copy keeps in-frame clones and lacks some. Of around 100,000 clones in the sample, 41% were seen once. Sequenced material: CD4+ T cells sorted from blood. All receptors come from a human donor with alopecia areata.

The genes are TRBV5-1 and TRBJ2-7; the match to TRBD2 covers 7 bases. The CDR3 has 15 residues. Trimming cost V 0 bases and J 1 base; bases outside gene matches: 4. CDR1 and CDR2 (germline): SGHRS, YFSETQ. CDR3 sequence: CASSLGQGLSYEQYF. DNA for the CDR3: TGCGCCAGCAGCTTGGGTCAGGGACTATCCTACGAGCAGTACTTC.

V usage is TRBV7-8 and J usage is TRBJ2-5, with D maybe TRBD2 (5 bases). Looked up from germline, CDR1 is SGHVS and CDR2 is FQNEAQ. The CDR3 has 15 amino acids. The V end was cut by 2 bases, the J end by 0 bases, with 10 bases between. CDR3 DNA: TGTGCCAGCAGCTTATTTAACGGGAACCAAGAGACCCAGTACTTC. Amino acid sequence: CASSLFNGNQETQYF.

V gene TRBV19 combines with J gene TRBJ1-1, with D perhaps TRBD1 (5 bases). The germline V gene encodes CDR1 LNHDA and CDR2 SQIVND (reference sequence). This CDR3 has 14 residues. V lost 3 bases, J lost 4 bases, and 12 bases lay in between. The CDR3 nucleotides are TGTGCCAGTAGTATGAACAGACAGCGCACTGAAGCTTTCTTT. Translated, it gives CASSMNRQRTEAFF.

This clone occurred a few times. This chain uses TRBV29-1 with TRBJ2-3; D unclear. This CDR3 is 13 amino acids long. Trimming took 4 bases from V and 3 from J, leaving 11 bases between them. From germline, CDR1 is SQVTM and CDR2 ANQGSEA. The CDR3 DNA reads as TGCAGCGTTGGAGGAATAGCTACAGATACGCAGTATTTT. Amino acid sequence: CSVGGIATDTQYF.

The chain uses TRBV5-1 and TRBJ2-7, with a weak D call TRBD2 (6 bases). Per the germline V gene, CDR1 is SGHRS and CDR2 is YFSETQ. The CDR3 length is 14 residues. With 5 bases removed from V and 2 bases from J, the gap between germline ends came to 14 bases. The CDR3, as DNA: TGCGCCAGCAGTCCGGGACTGGAAGCCTACGAGCAGTACTTC. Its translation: CASSPGLEAYEQYF.

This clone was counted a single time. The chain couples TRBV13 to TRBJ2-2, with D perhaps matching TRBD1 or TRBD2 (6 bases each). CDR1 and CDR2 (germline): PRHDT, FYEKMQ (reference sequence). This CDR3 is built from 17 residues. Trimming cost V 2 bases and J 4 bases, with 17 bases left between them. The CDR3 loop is CASSLKLGGASTGELFF. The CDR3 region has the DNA TGTGCCAGCAGCTTAAAGTTGGGGGGCGCTAGCACCGGGGAGCTGTTTTTT.

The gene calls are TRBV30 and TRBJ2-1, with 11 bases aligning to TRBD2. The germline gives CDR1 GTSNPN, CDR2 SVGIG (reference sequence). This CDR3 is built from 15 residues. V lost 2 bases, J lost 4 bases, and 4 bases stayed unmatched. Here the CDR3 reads CAWSTGTSGYNEQFF. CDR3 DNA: TGTGCCTGGAGTACCGGGACTAGCGGATACAATGAGCAGTTCTTC.

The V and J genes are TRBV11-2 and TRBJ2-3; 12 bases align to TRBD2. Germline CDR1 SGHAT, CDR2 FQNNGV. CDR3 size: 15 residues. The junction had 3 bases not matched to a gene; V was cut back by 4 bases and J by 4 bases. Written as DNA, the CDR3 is TGTGCCAGCAGCTATCTAGCGGGAGGGGCAGATACGCAGTATTTT. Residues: CASSYLAGGADTQYF.

The CDR3 DNA is TGTGCCAGCAGCCAAGATGCGGGGAACCAGTACTTC. Its translation: CASSQDAGNQYF. The V gene is TRBV4-2, the J gene TRBJ2-5; TRBD2 is a possible D gene (6 bases). V shed 0 bases and J shed 10 bases, with 9 bases lying between them. This CDR3 has 12 amino acids. Germline lookup yields CDR1 LGHNA and CDR2 YNFKEQ.

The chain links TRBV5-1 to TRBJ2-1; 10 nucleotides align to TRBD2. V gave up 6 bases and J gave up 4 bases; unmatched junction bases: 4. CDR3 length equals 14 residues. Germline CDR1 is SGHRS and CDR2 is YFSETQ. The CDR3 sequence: CASKPSGGYNEQFF. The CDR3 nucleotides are TGCGCCAGCAAACCTAGCGGGGGTTACAATGAGCAGTTCTTC.

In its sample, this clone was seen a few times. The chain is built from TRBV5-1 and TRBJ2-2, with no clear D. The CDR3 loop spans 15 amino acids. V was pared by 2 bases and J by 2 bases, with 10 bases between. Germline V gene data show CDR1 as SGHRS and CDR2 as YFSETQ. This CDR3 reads CASSFRQVNTGELFF. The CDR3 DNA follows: TGCGCCAGCAGCTTTCGGCAGGTTAACACCGGGGAGCTGTTTTTT.

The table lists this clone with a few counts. The CDR3 loop is CASSQEFVRAYNEQFF. The CDR3 nucleotides are TGTGCCAGCAGCCAAGAGTTCGTGAGGGCCTACAATGAGCAGTTCTTC. V and J are TRBV4-2 and TRBJ2-1; D perhaps matches TRBD2 (5 bases). CDR3 length: 16 amino acids. V lost 0 bases and J 2 bases, leaving 11 bases between the germline ends. Germline lookup yields CDR1 LGHNA and CDR2 YNFKEQ.

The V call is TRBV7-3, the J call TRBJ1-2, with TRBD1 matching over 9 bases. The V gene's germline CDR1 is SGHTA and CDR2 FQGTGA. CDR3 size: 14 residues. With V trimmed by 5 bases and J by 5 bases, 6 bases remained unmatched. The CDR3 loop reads CASSLTGQGYGYTF. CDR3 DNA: TGTGCCAGCAGCCTGACGGGACAGGGATATGGCTACACCTTC.

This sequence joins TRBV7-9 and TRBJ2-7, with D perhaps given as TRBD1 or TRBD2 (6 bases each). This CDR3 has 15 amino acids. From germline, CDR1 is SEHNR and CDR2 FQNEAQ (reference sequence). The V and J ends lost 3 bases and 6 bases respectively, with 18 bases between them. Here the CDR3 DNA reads TGTGCCAGCAGCTTTTCCGTGGGGGGCGGTGGCGAGCAGTACTTC. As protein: CASSFSVGGGGEQYF.

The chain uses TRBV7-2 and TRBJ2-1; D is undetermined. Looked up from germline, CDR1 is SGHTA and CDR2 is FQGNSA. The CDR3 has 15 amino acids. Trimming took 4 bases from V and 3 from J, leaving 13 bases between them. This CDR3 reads CASSSLVVLYNEQFF. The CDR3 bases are TGTGCCAGCAGCTCCCTAGTCGTTCTCTACAATGAGCAGTTCTTC.

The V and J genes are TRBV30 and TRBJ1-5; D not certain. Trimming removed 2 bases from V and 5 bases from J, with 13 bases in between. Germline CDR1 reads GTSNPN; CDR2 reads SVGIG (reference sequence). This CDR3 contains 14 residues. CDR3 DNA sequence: TGTGCCTGGAGTACCGGGTTTGGCGATCAGCCCCAGCATTTT. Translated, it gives CAWSTGFGDQPQHF.

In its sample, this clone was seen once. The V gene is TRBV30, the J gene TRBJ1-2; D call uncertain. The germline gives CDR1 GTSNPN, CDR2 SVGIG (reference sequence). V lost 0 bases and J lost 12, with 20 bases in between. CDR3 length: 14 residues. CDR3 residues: CAWSVGPSSGPDTF. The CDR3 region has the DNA TGTGCCTGGAGTGTGGGCCCCTCATCCGGGCCCGACACCTTC.

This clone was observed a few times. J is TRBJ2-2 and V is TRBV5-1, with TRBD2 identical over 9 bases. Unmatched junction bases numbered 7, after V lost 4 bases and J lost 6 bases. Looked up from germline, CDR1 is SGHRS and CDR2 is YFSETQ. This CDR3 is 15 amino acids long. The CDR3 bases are TGCGCCAGCAGCATAGCGGGACTAGCCTCCGGGGAGCTGTTTTTT. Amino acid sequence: CASSIAGLASGELFF.

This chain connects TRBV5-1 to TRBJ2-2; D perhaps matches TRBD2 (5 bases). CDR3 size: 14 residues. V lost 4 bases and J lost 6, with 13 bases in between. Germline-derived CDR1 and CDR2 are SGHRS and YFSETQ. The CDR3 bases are TGCGCCAGCAGCACCCAGGACGGGGCCGGGGAGCTGTTTTTT. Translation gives CASSTQDGAGELFF.

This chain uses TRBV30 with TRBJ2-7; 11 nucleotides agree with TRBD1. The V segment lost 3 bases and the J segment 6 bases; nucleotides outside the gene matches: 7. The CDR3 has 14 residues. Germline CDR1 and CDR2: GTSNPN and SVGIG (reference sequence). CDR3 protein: CAWSFSGTGGEQYF. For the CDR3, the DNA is TGTGCCTGGAGCTTTAGCGGGACAGGGGGCGAGCAGTACTTC.

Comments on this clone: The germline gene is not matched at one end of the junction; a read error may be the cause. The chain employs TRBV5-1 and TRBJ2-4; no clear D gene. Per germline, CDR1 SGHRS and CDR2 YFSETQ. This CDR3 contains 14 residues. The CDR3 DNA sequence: TGCGCCAGCAGCTTGGCCCCTGGTGTTGATTATCAACACTTC. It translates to CASSLAPGVDYQHF.

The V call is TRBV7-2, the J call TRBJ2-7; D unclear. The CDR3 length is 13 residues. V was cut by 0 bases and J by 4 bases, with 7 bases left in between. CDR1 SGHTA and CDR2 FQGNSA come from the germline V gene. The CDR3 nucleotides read TGTGCCAGCAGCTTAGCTGGGAAATACGAGCAGTACTTC. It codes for CASSLAGKYEQYF.

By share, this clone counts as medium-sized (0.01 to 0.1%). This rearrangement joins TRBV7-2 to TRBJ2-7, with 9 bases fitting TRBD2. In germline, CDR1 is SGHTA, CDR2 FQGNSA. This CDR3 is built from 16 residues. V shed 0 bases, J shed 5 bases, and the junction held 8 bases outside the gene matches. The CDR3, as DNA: TGTGCCAGCAGCTTAGCGGGCGGGGGGGCTCTTCACGAGCAGTACTTC. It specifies CASSLAGGGALHEQYF.

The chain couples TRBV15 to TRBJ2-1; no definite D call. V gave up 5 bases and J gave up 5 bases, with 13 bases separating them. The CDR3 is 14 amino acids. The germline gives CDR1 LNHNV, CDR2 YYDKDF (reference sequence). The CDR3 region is CATSAHLTNNEQFF. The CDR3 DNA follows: TGTGCCACCAGCGCACACTTAACGAACAATGAGCAGTTCTTC.

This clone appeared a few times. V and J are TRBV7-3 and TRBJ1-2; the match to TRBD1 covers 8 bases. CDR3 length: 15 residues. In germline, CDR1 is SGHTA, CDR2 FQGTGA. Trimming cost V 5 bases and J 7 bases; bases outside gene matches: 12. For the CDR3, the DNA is TGTGCCAGCAGCCTTAACCCCGGACAGGGCTTTGGCTACACCTTC. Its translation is CASSLNPGQGFGYTF.

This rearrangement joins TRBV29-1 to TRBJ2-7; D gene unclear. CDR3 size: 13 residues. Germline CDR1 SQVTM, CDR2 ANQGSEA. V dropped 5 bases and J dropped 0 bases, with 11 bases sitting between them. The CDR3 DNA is TGCAGCGTTACTGGACCTAGCTCCTACGAGCAGTACTTC. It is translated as CSVTGPSSYEQYF.

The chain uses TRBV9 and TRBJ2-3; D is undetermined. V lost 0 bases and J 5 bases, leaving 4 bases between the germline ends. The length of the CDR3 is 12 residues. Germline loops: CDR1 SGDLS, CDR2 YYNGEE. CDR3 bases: TGTGCCAGCAGCGTAGATGTAGATACGCAGTATTTT. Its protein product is CASSVDVDTQYF. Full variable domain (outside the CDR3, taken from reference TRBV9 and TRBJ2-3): DSGVTQTPKHLITATGQRVTLRCSPRSGDLSVYWYQQSLDQGLQFLIQYYNGEERAKGNILERFSAQQFPDLHSELNLSSLELGDSALYFCASSVDVDTQYFGPGTRLTVL.

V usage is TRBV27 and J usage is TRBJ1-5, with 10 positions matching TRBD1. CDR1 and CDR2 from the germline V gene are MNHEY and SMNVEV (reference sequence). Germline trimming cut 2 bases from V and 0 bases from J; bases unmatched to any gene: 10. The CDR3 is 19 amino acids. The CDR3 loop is CASSLGGQGTGYSNQPQHF. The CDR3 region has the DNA TGTGCCAGCAGTTTAGGGGGACAGGGGACCGGTTATAGCAATCAGCCCCAGCATTTT.

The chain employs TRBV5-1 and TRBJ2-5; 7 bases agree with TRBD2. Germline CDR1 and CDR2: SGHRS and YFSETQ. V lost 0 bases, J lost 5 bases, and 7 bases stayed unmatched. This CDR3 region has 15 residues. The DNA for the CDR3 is TGCGCCAGCAGCTTGGTAGCGGGCGAGGGGGAGACCCAGTACTTC. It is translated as CASSLVAGEGETQYF.

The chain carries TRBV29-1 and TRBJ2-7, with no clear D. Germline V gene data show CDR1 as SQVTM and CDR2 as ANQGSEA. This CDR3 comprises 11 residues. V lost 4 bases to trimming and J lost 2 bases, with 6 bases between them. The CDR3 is CSVGQTYEQYF. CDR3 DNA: TGCAGCGTTGGTCAGACCTACGAGCAGTACTTC.